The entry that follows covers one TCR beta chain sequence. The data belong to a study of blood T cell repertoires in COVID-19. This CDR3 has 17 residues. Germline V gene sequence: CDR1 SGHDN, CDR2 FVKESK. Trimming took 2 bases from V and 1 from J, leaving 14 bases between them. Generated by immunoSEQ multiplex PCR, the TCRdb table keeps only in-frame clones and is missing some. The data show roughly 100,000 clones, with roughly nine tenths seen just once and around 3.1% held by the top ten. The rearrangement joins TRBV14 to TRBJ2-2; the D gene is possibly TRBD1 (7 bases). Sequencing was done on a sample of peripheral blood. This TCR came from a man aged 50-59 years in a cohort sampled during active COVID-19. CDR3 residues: CASSQPGGGRNTGELFF. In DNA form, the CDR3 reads TGTGCCAGCAGCCAACCTGGAGGGGGCCGGAACACCGGGGAGCTGTTTTTT. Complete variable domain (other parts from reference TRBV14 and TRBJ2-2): EAGVTQFPSHSVIEKGQTVTLRCDPISGHDNLYWYRRVMGKEIKFLLHFVKESKQDESGMPNNRFLAERTGGTYSTLKVQPAELEDSGVYFCASSQPGGGRNTGELFFGEGSRLTVL.